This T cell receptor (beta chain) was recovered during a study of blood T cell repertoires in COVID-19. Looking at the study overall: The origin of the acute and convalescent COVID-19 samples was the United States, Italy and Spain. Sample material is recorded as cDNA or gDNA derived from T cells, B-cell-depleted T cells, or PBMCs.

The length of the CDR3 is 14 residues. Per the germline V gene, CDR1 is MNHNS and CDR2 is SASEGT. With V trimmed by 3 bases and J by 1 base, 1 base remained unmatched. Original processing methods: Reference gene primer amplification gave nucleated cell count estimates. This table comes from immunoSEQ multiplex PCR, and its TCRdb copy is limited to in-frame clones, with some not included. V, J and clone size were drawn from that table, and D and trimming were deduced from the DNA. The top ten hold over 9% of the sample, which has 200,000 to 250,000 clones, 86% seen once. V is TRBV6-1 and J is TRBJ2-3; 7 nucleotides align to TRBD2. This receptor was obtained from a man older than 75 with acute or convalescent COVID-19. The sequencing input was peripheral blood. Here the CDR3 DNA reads TGTGCCAGCAGTGATCTAGCGGGCACAGATACGCAGTATTTT. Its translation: CASSDLAGTDTQYF.